The 29 T cell receptor beta chains in this list originate from one sample, sequenced in a study of response to subunit inactivated influenza vaccine. TCRdb analysed the RT-PCR reads with MiXCR anew, one entry per CDR3 protein. Of about 700,000 distinct CDR3 sequences listed, less than 15% are singletons. This material consisted of PBMCs from blood, taken around two weeks before vaccination. Receptors originate from a man aged 45-60 years who received an inactivated influenza vaccine.

The sample holds a few counts of this clonotype. The chain joins TRBV20-1 to TRBJ1-2, with D possibly being TRBD1 (5 bases). V lost 1 base, J lost 6 bases, and 12 bases lay in between. Per the germline V gene, CDR1 is DFQATT and CDR2 is SNEGSKA (reference sequence). This CDR3 has 13 residues. Written as DNA, the CDR3 is TGCAGTGCTAGAGTAGGGAGGGGCAATGGCTACACCTTC. Its protein product is CSARVGRGNGYTF.

This clonotype was detected ten times or more. This sequence joins TRBV5-1 and TRBJ2-1; 7 bases line up with TRBD2. Germline V gene data show CDR1 as SGHRS and CDR2 as YFSETQ. The CDR3 is 15 residues long. V shed 3 bases, J shed 8 bases, and the junction held 11 bases outside the gene matches. This chain's CDR3 is CASSYLAGSSDEQFF. CDR3 nucleotide sequence: TGCGCCAGCAGCTATTTAGCGGGCTCCTCGGATGAGCAGTTCTTC.

V usage is TRBV6-2 or TRBV6-3 and J usage is TRBJ2-7, with 7 nucleotides matching TRBD1. The CDR3 contains 14 residues. Per germline, CDR1 MNHEY and CDR2 SVGEGT. V shed 2 bases, J shed 3 bases, and the junction held 4 bases outside the gene matches. CDR3 loop: CASSYGTAYYEQYF. CDR3 coding DNA: TGTGCCAGCAGTTACGGGACAGCTTACTACGAGCAGTACTTC.

Only a few counts were recorded for this clonotype. The DNA of the CDR3 is TGTGCCAGCCGCAGAACCACAGATACGCAGTATTTT. Amino acid sequence: CASRRTTDTQYF. The V and J genes are TRBV6-2 or TRBV6-3 and TRBJ2-3, with D uncertain. The CDR3 loop spans 12 amino acids. V lost 8 bases, J lost 2 bases, and 8 bases lay in between. The germline CDR1 and CDR2 sequences are MNHEY and SVGEGT.

Many counts were recorded for this clonotype. J is TRBJ2-2 and V is TRBV11-2, with 10 bases lining up with TRBD2. V trimming: 3 bases; J trimming: 7 bases; junction bases outside the gene matches: 11. The CDR3 is 17 residues long. Germline CDR1 reads SGHAT; CDR2 reads FQNNGV. In nucleotides, the CDR3 is TGTGCCAGCAGCTTGTGGACTAGCGGTGTTATTAGCGGGGAGCTGTTTTTT. The encoded protein is CASSLWTSGVISGELFF.

Many counts were recorded for this clonotype. This chain uses TRBV12-3 or TRBV12-4 with TRBJ2-2; 9 positions match TRBD2. This CDR3 is 14 amino acids long. Trimming removed 10 bases from V and 2 bases from J; junction bases left unmatched: 5. The CDR3 DNA follows: TGTGCCACTCTAGCGGGGACAAACACCGGGGAGCTGTTTTTT. Translating gives CATLAGTNTGELFF.

This clonotype was detected a few times. J is TRBJ2-1 and V is TRBV2; D possibly corresponds to TRBD1 (5 bases). With 4 bases removed from V and 8 bases from J, the gap between germline ends came to 12 bases. The V gene's germline CDR1 is SNHLY and CDR2 FYNNEI. This CDR3 region has 13 residues. CDR3 region: CASSGSRVDEQFF. CDR3 DNA: TGTGCCAGCAGTGGATCCAGGGTAGATGAGCAGTTCTTC.

In this sample, this clonotype turned up a few times. The chain combines TRBV4-1 with TRBJ1-6, with D possibly matching TRBD1 (6 bases). From germline, CDR1 is MGHRA and CDR2 YSYEKL. V was pared by 2 bases and J by 7 bases, with 12 bases between. The CDR3 contains 15 residues. The CDR3 DNA sequence: TGCGCCAGCAGCCAACGGGGGGCGGGGAATTCACCCCTCCACTTT. This encodes CASSQRGAGNSPLHF.

There are many counts of this clonotype. The chain combines TRBV14 with TRBJ2-3; D could derive from TRBD1 or TRBD2 (5 bases each). The CDR3 runs 16 residues. V gave up 0 bases and J gave up 2 bases, with 12 bases separating them. Germline CDR1 SGHDN, CDR2 FVKESK. Here the CDR3 reads CASSQEGTANTDTQYF. For the CDR3, the DNA is TGTGCCAGCAGCCAAGAGGGGACGGCGAACACAGATACGCAGTATTTT.

The V call is TRBV5-1, the J call TRBJ2-2; the D gene is possibly TRBD1 (5 bases). CDR1 SGHRS and CDR2 YFSETQ come from the germline V gene. The CDR3 loop spans 15 amino acids. The V end was cut by 0 bases, the J end by 1 base, with 7 bases between. The CDR3 DNA reads TGCGCCAGCAGCTTGGACAGGCAGAACACCGGGGAGCTGTTTTTT. It specifies CASSLDRQNTGELFF. The full variable domain, with the rest looked up from reference TRBV5-1 and TRBJ2-2, is KAGVTQTPRYLIKTRGQQVTLSCSPISGHRSVSWYQQTPGQGLQFLFEYFSETQRNKGNFPGRFSGRQFSNSRSEMNVSTLELGDSALYLCASSLDRQNTGELFFGEGSRLTVL.

This clonotype turned up a few times. The V call is TRBV28, the J call TRBJ2-7; 15 nucleotides align to TRBD2. Germline V lookup: CDR1 MDHEN, CDR2 SYDVKM. The J segment lost 2 bases and the V segment lost 5 bases, leaving 16 bases of the junction unmatched. The CDR3 extends over 20 amino acids. The CDR3 region is CASSLINTGLAGGRTYEQYF. The DNA of the CDR3 is TGTGCCAGCAGTCTTATTAACACGGGACTAGCGGGAGGCCGTACCTACGAGCAGTACTTC.

There are a few counts of this clonotype. The V and J genes are TRBV6-1 and TRBJ1-1; no clear D. There are 14 residues in the CDR3. CDR1 and CDR2 from the germline V gene are MNHNS and SASEGT. The CDR3 bases are TGTTCCGCCCGTCCGGTCGTTAGGGACACTGAAGCTTTCTTT. Its protein is CSARPVVRDTEAFF.

The rearrangement joins TRBV5-6 to TRBJ1-4, with D maybe TRBD1 (5 bases). The CDR3 has 15 residues. V dropped 3 bases and J dropped 7 bases, with 16 bases sitting between them. CDR1 is SGHDT, CDR2 YYEEEE, per germline. CDR3 protein: CASSSASGFAEKLFF. The CDR3 DNA sequence: TGTGCCAGCAGCTCGGCGTCAGGGTTCGCTGAAAAACTGTTTTTT.

The chain couples TRBV2 to TRBJ2-3; unclear D gene. The V end was cut by 4 bases, the J end by 6 bases, with 8 bases between. CDR1 and CDR2 (germline): SNHLY, FYNNEI. This CDR3 spans 12 amino acids. CDR3 nucleotide sequence: TGTGCCAGCAGTGGATTGGACGATACGCAGTATTTT. Amino acid sequence: CASSGLDDTQYF.

The table lists this clonotype with a few counts. This chain uses TRBV20-1 with TRBJ2-1; maybe TRBD2 (5 bases). V shed 3 bases and J shed 3 bases, with 18 bases lying between them. The CDR3 extends over 16 amino acids. Looked up from germline, CDR1 is DFQATT and CDR2 is SNEGSKA (reference sequence). CDR3 residues: CSASSVGGSGYNEQFF. The CDR3, as DNA: TGCAGTGCTAGTTCCGTGGGTGGGAGTGGCTACAATGAGCAGTTCTTC.

This clonotype was detected only a few times. This sequence joins TRBV12-3 or TRBV12-4 and TRBJ1-5; D remains ambiguous. CDR3 length equals 14 residues. Trimming left V 6 bases short and J 4 bases short, with 13 bases between. The DNA of the CDR3 is TGTGCCAGCAGCTTGGGGATCGGGAATCAGCCCCAGCATTTT. This encodes CASSLGIGNQPQHF.

The gene calls are TRBV20-1 and TRBJ1-5; D is unresolved. The CDR3 runs 15 residues. Trimming left V 3 bases short and J 1 base short, with 13 bases between. CDR1 DFQATT and CDR2 SNEGSKA come from the germline V gene (reference sequence). DNA of the CDR3: TGCAGTGCTAGTGCGGAGCAAATGAGCAATCAGCCCCAGCATTTT. This gives the protein CSASAEQMSNQPQHF.

The genes are TRBV24-1 and TRBJ2-5; D is possibly TRBD2 (6 bases). The CDR3 is made up of 16 amino acids. CDR1 KGHDR and CDR2 SFDVKD come from the germline V gene. Between the trimmed V and J ends, which lost 0 bases and 2 bases, there was a span of 12 bases. The CDR3 DNA reads as TGTGCCACCAGTGATTTGCGGCTGGGAGGACAAGAGACCCAGTACTTC. Protein: CATSDLRLGGQETQYF.

The genes are TRBV16 and TRBJ2-7, with D hard to call. The CDR3 runs 14 residues. Germline CDR1 KGHSY, CDR2 FQNENV. V lost 0 bases to trimming and J lost 6 bases, with 12 bases between them. In DNA, the CDR3 is TGTGCCAGCAGCCAATCGATGGAAATGGGCGAGCAGTACTTC. It is translated as CASSQSMEMGEQYF.

J is TRBJ2-1 and V is TRBV7-9; 10 bases match TRBD2. Germline V CDR1 and CDR2: SEHNR, FQNEAQ (reference sequence). V dropped 5 bases and J dropped 2; count of bases not matched to a gene: 9. This CDR3 spans 17 amino acids. CDR3 DNA: TGTGCCAGCAGCCCTTTAGCGGGAGGACTGCCCTACAATGAGCAGTTCTTC. Encoded protein: CASSPLAGGLPYNEQFF.

This clonotype was recorded a few times. The chain combines TRBV12-3 or TRBV12-4 with TRBJ2-5; a possible D gene is TRBD1 (6 bases). Trimming pared 6 bases from V and 9 bases from J, leaving 17 bases between. This CDR3 is 13 amino acids long. This CDR3 is CASRQQGPGPQYF. CDR3 nucleotides: TGTGCCAGCAGACAACAGGGTCCCGGTCCCCAGTACTTC.

The sample holds a few counts of this clonotype. CDR3 residues: CASSGKAGRTDTQYF. CDR3 nucleotide sequence: TGTGCCAGCAGTGGAAAGGCGGGACGCACAGATACGCAGTATTTT. V gene TRBV2 combines with J gene TRBJ2-3; D is possibly TRBD2 (6 bases). The CDR3 consists of 15 residues. Germline V gives CDR1 SNHLY, CDR2 FYNNEI. With 4 bases removed from V and 1 base from J, the gap between germline ends came to 12 bases.

This clonotype was counted only a few times. The genes are TRBV27 and TRBJ2-5; a possible D gene is TRBD2 (6 bases). Germline V gene sequence: CDR1 MNHEY, CDR2 SMNVEV (reference sequence). V lost 5 bases to trimming and J lost 4 bases, with 14 bases between them. CDR3 size: 14 residues. The CDR3 protein is CASSPSWGVETQYF. The CDR3 nucleotides read TGTGCCAGCAGTCCCTCCTGGGGGGTAGAGACCCAGTACTTC.

This chain links TRBV7-2 with TRBJ2-5, with TRBD2 matching over 14 bases. Germline CDR1 and CDR2: SGHTA and FQGNSA. Trimming took 5 bases from V and 4 from J; bases not matched to a gene: 6. CDR3 length equals 16 residues. CDR3 DNA: TGTGCCAGCAGCACAGGACTAGCGGGGGGCCGAGAGACCCAGTACTTC. Encoded protein: CASSTGLAGGRETQYF. The full variable domain, in which reference TRBV7-2 and TRBJ2-5 provide the parts outside the CDR3, is GAGVSQSPSNKVTEKGKDVELRCDPISGHTALYWYRQSLGQGLEFLIYFQGNSAPDKSGLPSDRFSAERTGGSVSTLTIQRTQQEDSAVYLCASSTGLAGGRETQYFGPGTRLLVL.

J is TRBJ2-7 and V is TRBV28; weak D call: TRBD1 (5 bases). V lost 4 bases and J lost 4, with 23 bases in between. CDR1 is MDHEN and CDR2 is SYDVKM in the germline V gene. The CDR3 has 17 residues. The CDR3 loop reads CASSSSYRRQLKYEQYF. CDR3 sequence (DNA): TGTGCCAGCAGTTCCTCGTATCGGAGACAGCTGAAGTACGAGCAGTACTTC.

The chain couples TRBV6-5 to TRBJ2-7, with TRBD1 matching 10 bases. Germline CDR1 and CDR2: MNHEY and SVGAGI. V was pared by 2 bases and J by 2 bases, with 6 bases of the junction left unmatched. This CDR3 has 16 residues. CDR3 protein: CASSYGLGTGAYEQYF. The CDR3 DNA reads as TGTGCCAGCAGTTACGGATTAGGGACAGGGGCCTACGAGCAGTACTTC.

This clonotype was counted many times. The V gene is TRBV20-1, the J gene TRBJ2-5; possibly TRBD2 for D (6 bases). The V gene's germline CDR1 is DFQATT and CDR2 SNEGSKA (reference sequence). CDR3 size: 13 residues. V was pared by 0 bases and J by 4 bases, with 9 bases between. The CDR3 DNA follows: TGCAGTGCTAGAGAGGCGGGGCCAGAGACCCAGTACTTC. Its protein is CSAREAGPETQYF.

The V and J genes are TRBV4-3 and TRBJ1-2; 8 bases line up with TRBD1. V was pared by 1 base and J by 8 bases, with 9 bases of the junction left unmatched. Germline V CDR1 and CDR2: LGHNA, YSLEER. The CDR3 totals 15 residues. The CDR3 region is CASSQVLTGQGGYTF. As DNA, the CDR3 is TGCGCCAGCAGCCAAGTCTTAACTGGACAGGGCGGCTACACCTTC.

Only a few counts were recorded for this clonotype. The rearrangement uses TRBV3-1 and TRBJ1-1, with TRBD1 matching over 7 bases. Per germline, CDR1 LGHDT and CDR2 YNNKEL (reference sequence). The CDR3 loop spans 13 amino acids. The trim removed 7 bases at V and 7 bases at J, leaving 9 bases unmatched. CDR3 in amino acids: CASTSVRDSEAFF. The CDR3 DNA follows: TGTGCCAGCACCTCAGTCCGGGACAGTGAAGCTTTCTTT.